The count of the clone carrying this TCR beta chain is one. Germline loops: CDR1 SGHAT, CDR2 FQDESV (reference sequence). The CDR3 spans 14 residues. J was trimmed by 3 bases and V by 5 bases; bases with no gene match: 7. The source of the sample is a study of blood T cell repertoires in COVID-19. Original processing notes: Estimation of nucleated cell counts was performed using reference gene primer amplification. Using immunoSEQ multiplex PCR, the repertoire was profiled, and TCRdb retains in-frame clones only, with some absent. V and J calls and clone size are as listed in that table; D and trimming were resolved from the DNA. The sample lists approximately 190,000 clones, over 75% occurring once.

The sequence derives from a woman aged 35 to 49 who had recovered from COVID-19. The rearrangement links TRBV11-1 to TRBJ2-7, with TRBD1 identical over 7 bases. Sequencing input: peripheral blood. CDR3 sequence reads: CASSPDRDSYEQYF. The CDR3 coding sequence is TGTGCCAGCAGCCCAGACCGGGACAGCTACGAGCAGTACTTC.